A selection of T cell receptor beta chains follows, all from one sample in a study of shared clonotypes between healthy human individuals. This table comes from immunoSEQ multiplex PCR, and its TCRdb copy is limited to in-frame clones, with some not included. The sample gives about 2 million clones, approximately 94% of which show up once; roughly 1.2% is in the top ten. Specimen: naive CD8+ T cells sorted from blood. The receptors originated from a man aged 18 to 30 in good health. Each CDR3 is given with its conserved first and last residue. A D gene is named only where the DNA matches it firmly. Size values are once, few and many counts, or a class for expanded clones, and some rows have none.

D,J,size,V,CDR3,DNA
TRBD1,TRBJ2-7,NA,TRBV5-1,CASSLGQGSTYEQYF,TGCGCCAGCAGCTTAGGACAGGGGTCAACCTACGAGCAGTACTTC
NA,TRBJ1-6,NA,TRBV11-2,CASSSTDSVSSYNSPLHF,TGTGCCAGCAGCTCAACGGACAGCGTAAGCTCCTATAATTCACCCCTCCACTTT
NA,TRBJ1-5,NA,TRBV19,CASSITLDRNQPQHF,TGTGCCAGTAGTATTACGCTTGACCGCAATCAGCCCCAGCATTTT
TRBD2,TRBJ2-2,NA,TRBV2,CASRRLAGDPLSTGELFF,TGTGCCAGCAGGCGACTAGCGGGGGATCCTTTGTCGACCGGGGAGCTGTTTTTT
TRBD1,TRBJ2-1,NA,TRBV11-1,CASSLGTGSSYNEQFF,TGTGCCAGCAGCTTGGGGACAGGGAGCTCCTACAATGAGCAGTTCTTC
NA,TRBJ2-7,NA,TRBV27,CASSLSSQGAEQYF,TGTGCCAGCAGTTTATCGTCACAGGGTGCCGAGCAGTACTTC
TRBD2,TRBJ2-3,NA,TRBV4-3,CASSQFSGGGWTQYF,TGCGCCAGCAGCCAGTTTAGCGGGGGTGGGTGGACGCAGTATTTT
NA,TRBJ2-7,NA,TRBV21-1,CASSKISPLVDLLYEQYF,TGTGCCAGCAGCAAAATATCTCCCCTTGTCGACCTCCTGTACGAGCAGTACTTC
NA,TRBJ2-4,few,TRBV29-1,CSVEAGVQYF,TGCAGCGTAGAAGCCGGTGTTCAGTACTTC
NA,TRBJ2-5,once,TRBV7-9,CASSLSLRPQETQYF,TGTGCCAGCAGCTTAAGCCTCCGGCCCCAAGAGACCCAGTACTTC
TRBD1,TRBJ1-6,NA,TRBV4-1,CASSHAQGEVSPLHF,TGCGCCAGCAGCCATGCACAGGGGGAGGTTTCACCCCTCCACTTT